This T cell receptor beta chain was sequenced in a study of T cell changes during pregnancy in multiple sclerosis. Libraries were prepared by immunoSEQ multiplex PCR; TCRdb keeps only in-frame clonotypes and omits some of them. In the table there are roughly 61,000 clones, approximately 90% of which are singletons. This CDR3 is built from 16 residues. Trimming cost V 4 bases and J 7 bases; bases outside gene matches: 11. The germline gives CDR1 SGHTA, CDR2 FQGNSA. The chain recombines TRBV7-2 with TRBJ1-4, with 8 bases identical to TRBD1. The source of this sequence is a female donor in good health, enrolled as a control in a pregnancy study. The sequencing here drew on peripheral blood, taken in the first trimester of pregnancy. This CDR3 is CASSSTSTGGFEKLFF. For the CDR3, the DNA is TGTGCCAGCAGCTCCACGTCCACAGGGGGATTTGAAAAACTGTTTTTT.